Presented here are 26 T cell receptor beta chains from one specimen sequenced in a study of T cell responses to AZD1222 COVID-19 vaccine. Some clones are missing from TCRdb's copy, which holds only in-frame ones; the method was immunoSEQ multiplex PCR. The sample has 120,000 or so clones, 84% seen once. The input for sequencing was peripheral blood, taken 28 days after the second AZD1222 dose. These receptors all stem from an adult who received the AZD1222 COVID-19 vaccine.

The gene calls are TRBV19 and TRBJ1-5; D is possibly TRBD1 (6 bases). Trimming removed 7 bases from V and 4 bases from J, with 14 bases in between. Germline V gives CDR1 LNHDA, CDR2 SQIVND (reference sequence). The length of the CDR3 is 14 residues. CDR3 bases: TGTGCCAGTACCTCAGGACAGTTAAATCAGCCCCAGCATTTT. Protein product: CASTSGQLNQPQHF. The whole variable domain, remainder taken from reference TRBV19 and TRBJ1-5, is DGGITQSPKYLFRKEGQNVTLSCEQNLNHDAMYWYRQDPGQGLRLIYYSQIVNDFQKGDIAEGYSVSREKKESFPLTVTSAQKNPTAFYLCASTSGQLNQPQHFGDGTRLSIL.

This clone was detected only a few times. CDR3 sequence reads: CASSLGGGEQYF. The CDR3 DNA follows: TGTGCCAGCAGCTTAGGTGGCGGAGAGCAGTACTTC. This rearrangement joins TRBV7-9 to TRBJ2-7; D gene unclear. V gave up 1 base and J gave up 7 bases, with 8 bases separating them. Germline CDR1 SEHNR, CDR2 FQNEAQ (reference sequence). CDR3 length: 12 residues.

This clone was recorded a few times. The chain is built from TRBV5-1 and TRBJ1-4, with D possibly matching TRBD1 (5 bases). This CDR3 comprises 14 residues. The V end was cut by 2 bases, the J end by 8 bases, with 13 bases between. Germline loops: CDR1 SGHRS, CDR2 YFSETQ. CDR3 sequence reads: CASSFRDLSEKLFF. The CDR3, as DNA: TGCGCCAGCAGCTTCCGGGACCTTTCCGAAAAACTGTTTTTT.

V usage is TRBV6-5 and J usage is TRBJ1-5; TRBD1 might be the D (5 bases). Germline loops: CDR1 MNHEY, CDR2 SVGAGI. Trimming shortened V by 6 bases and J by 4 bases, and 16 bases separated the two germline ends. This CDR3 is built from 15 residues. The CDR3 bases are TGTGCCAGCAGCAGGCTCAGGGCGGGTAATCAGCCCCAGCATTTT. Encoded protein: CASSRLRAGNQPQHF.

The chain links TRBV29-1 to TRBJ2-7, with D perhaps TRBD1 or TRBD2 (6 bases each). V was cut by 5 bases and J by 3 bases, with 17 bases left in between. The CDR3 extends over 14 amino acids. CDR1 SQVTM and CDR2 ANQGSEA come from the germline V gene. The CDR3 here is CSVLGGTRDYEQYF. CDR3 nucleotides: TGCAGCGTTCTCGGCGGGACACGAGACTACGAGCAGTACTTC.

The table lists this clone with a few counts. The chain combines TRBV11-2 with TRBJ2-4; 8 bases are a match to TRBD2. The CDR3 is 14 residues long. Germline CDR1 and CDR2: SGHAT and FQNNGV. With 3 bases clipped from V and 9 bases from J, the junction kept 7 bases outside the gene matches. CDR3 amino acids: CASSFGSGTGIQYF. The DNA of the CDR3 is TGTGCCAGCAGCTTCGGTAGCGGGACTGGCATTCAGTACTTC.

This clone was found once. Written as DNA, the CDR3 is TGTGCCAGCAGCTTAGGGACGGAGAACACTGAAGCTTTCTTT. Translating gives CASSLGTENTEAFF. The V and J genes are TRBV7-9 and TRBJ1-1; D ambiguous. V lost 1 base to trimming and J lost 1 base, with 7 bases between them. The CDR3 is 14 residues long. CDR1 and CDR2 (germline): SEHNR, FQNEAQ (reference sequence).

This sequence joins TRBV2 and TRBJ2-7; D gene ambiguous. The CDR3 is 15 residues long. V dropped 3 bases and J dropped 3 bases, with 15 bases sitting between them. CDR1 is SNHLY and CDR2 is FYNNEI in the germline V gene. The CDR3 sequence is CASSEGSTKLYEQYF. The CDR3 DNA reads as TGTGCCAGCAGTGAGGGGTCGACAAAACTCTACGAGCAGTACTTC.

V and J are TRBV29-1 and TRBJ1-1; 7 bases line up with TRBD1. With 8 bases clipped from V and 5 bases from J, the junction kept 5 bases outside the gene matches. Germline CDR1 and CDR2: SQVTM and ANQGSEA. The CDR3 covers 11 residues. The CDR3 DNA is TGCAGCTCTTTACAGGGGACTGAAGCTTTCTTT. As protein: CSSLQGTEAFF.

The V and J genes are TRBV9 and TRBJ1-4, with D tentatively TRBD1 (6 bases). The CDR3 sequence is 14 residues long. CDR1 SGDLS and CDR2 YYNGEE come from the germline V gene. V was trimmed by 2 bases and J by 5 bases, leaving 10 bases between them. The CDR3 spells CASSVGAGNEKLFF. The CDR3 nucleotides read TGTGCCAGCAGCGTGGGGGCAGGGAATGAAAAACTGTTTTTT.

This clone appeared once. V is TRBV5-3 and J is TRBJ1-2; 7 bases line up with TRBD1. TRBV5-3 qualifies as an ORF whose function is uncertain. V shed 4 bases, J shed 6 bases, and the junction held 9 bases outside the gene matches. This CDR3 spans 14 amino acids. Written as DNA, the CDR3 is TGTGCCAGAAGCCCCGGGACAGCAGGGAATGGCTACACCTTC. This codes for CARSPGTAGNGYTF.

This rearrangement joins TRBV19 to TRBJ2-2, with 12 bases fitting TRBD2. This CDR3 spans 19 amino acids. The germline V gene encodes CDR1 LNHDA and CDR2 SQIVND (reference sequence). Germline trimming cut 1 base from V and 4 bases from J; bases unmatched to any gene: 10. The CDR3 DNA sequence: TGTGCCAGTAGTATAGGCCCCGCTCTAGCGGGGGGGGTCACCGGGGAGCTGTTTTTT. Translating it yields CASSIGPALAGGVTGELFF.

J is TRBJ2-2 and V is TRBV6-5; 9 bases map to TRBD2. The CDR3 consists of 15 residues. Germline assignment: CDR1 MNHEY and CDR2 SVGAGI. The V and J ends lost 5 bases and 2 bases, in that order; junction bases with no gene match: 3. DNA of the CDR3: TGTGCCAGCAGTCGCGGGGGGGCCAACACCGGGGAGCTGTTTTTT. This codes for CASSRGGANTGELFF.

For the CDR3, the DNA is TGTGCCAGCACCCCAACCGTGGGGGGTAGCACAGATACGCAGTATTTT. This encodes CASTPTVGGSTDTQYF. The chain carries TRBV2 and TRBJ2-3, with TRBD2 as a possible D gene (6 bases). The CDR3 extends over 16 amino acids. The ends were cut back, 7 bases at V and 0 bases at J, with 17 bases in the middle. Germline values: CDR1 SNHLY, CDR2 FYNNEI.

This chain's CDR3 is CASSFRQVLNEKLFF. The CDR3 DNA reads TGTGCCAGCAGTTTTCGACAGGTGCTCAATGAAAAACTGTTTTTT. The V call is TRBV28, the J call TRBJ1-4; TRBD1 might be the D (6 bases). The CDR3 is 15 amino acids. From germline, CDR1 is MDHEN and CDR2 SYDVKM. V was clipped by 3 bases and J by 5 bases, with 13 bases between them.

The V and J genes are TRBV29-1 and TRBJ2-5, with D unresolved. The CDR3 is 12 residues long. V was shortened by 4 bases and J by 5 bases, with 11 bases between the two germline ends. The germline V gene encodes CDR1 SQVTM and CDR2 ANQGSEA. The CDR3 DNA reads TGCAGCGTTGCGAGTCCCGGCGAGACCCAGTACTTC. Its protein product is CSVASPGETQYF.

V usage is TRBV19 and J usage is TRBJ2-2; weak D call: TRBD1 (7 bases). CDR3 length: 13 amino acids. Germline loops: CDR1 LNHDA, CDR2 SQIVND (reference sequence). V shed 7 bases and J shed 8 bases, with 14 bases lying between them. The CDR3 nucleotides are TGTGCCAGTATCTCAGGGGGGACGGGGGAGCTGTTTTTT. Its protein is CASISGGTGELFF.

The chain is built from TRBV6-2 or TRBV6-3 and TRBJ2-1, with TRBD2 matching over 7 bases. The V gene's germline CDR1 is MNHEY and CDR2 SVGEGT. The V gene end was trimmed by 0 bases and the J gene end by 1 base; junction bases not matched to a gene: 6. This CDR3 is built from 17 residues. CDR3 nucleotides: TGTGCCAGCAGTTACTCGCTGACTAGCAGATCCTACAATGAGCAGTTCTTC. Its protein is CASSYSLTSRSYNEQFF.

The chain couples TRBV5-1 to TRBJ2-3, with TRBD2 matching over 15 bases. Germline-derived CDR1 and CDR2 are SGHRS and YFSETQ. The CDR3 length is 18 residues. The V gene end was trimmed by 4 bases and the J gene end by 5 bases; junction bases not matched to a gene: 11. The CDR3 nucleotides are TGCGCCAGCAGCCGGTCGGGGACTAGCGGGGGGTTTGGAGATACGCAGTATTTT. Its translation is CASSRSGTSGGFGDTQYF.

The genes are TRBV10-1 and TRBJ1-1; 7 positions match TRBD1. Germline loops: CDR1 WNHNN, CDR2 SYGVQD (reference sequence). This CDR3 is 14 amino acids long. After removal of 1 base from V and 5 bases from J, the junction contained 4 bases not matched to a gene. The CDR3 protein is CASSEWTGGTEAFF. The CDR3 DNA reads TGCGCCAGCAGTGAGTGGACAGGCGGGACTGAAGCTTTCTTT.

The J gene is TRBJ1-2, the V gene TRBV19, with a tentative D call TRBD1 (6 bases). Trimming stripped 10 bases from V and 7 bases from J, with 13 bases between. The germline V gene has CDR1 LNHDA and CDR2 SQIVND (reference sequence). The CDR3 is 11 amino acids. CDR3 loop: CATFRGSGYTF. CDR3 nucleotide sequence: TGTGCCACCTTCAGGGGCTCTGGCTACACCTTC.

There are many counts of this clone. This chain joins TRBV6-1 and TRBJ2-7, with a possible D match to TRBD2 (6 bases). Germline CDR1 reads MNHNS; CDR2 reads SASEGT. This CDR3 has 17 residues. The germline V and J ends were trimmed by 2 bases and 4 bases, with 21 bases remaining between them. This chain's CDR3 is CASSESAAGSSRYEQYF. The DNA of the CDR3 is TGTGCCAGCAGTGAATCTGCCGCCGGGAGTTCGAGATACGAGCAGTACTTC.

This sequence joins TRBV19 and TRBJ1-4; the D gene is possibly TRBD1 (5 bases). V was clipped by 10 bases and J by 0 bases, with 21 bases between them. The germline V gene encodes CDR1 LNHDA and CDR2 SQIVND (reference sequence). CDR3 length equals 17 residues. The DNA of the CDR3 is TGTGCCAAATCTCGCAGGGACCTGGGAGCAACTAATGAAAAACTGTTTTTT. The encoded protein is CAKSRRDLGATNEKLFF.

The chain uses TRBV3-1 (or the pseudogene TRBV3-2) and TRBJ1-1; D may be TRBD1 (6 bases). The germline gives CDR1 LGHDT, CDR2 YNNKEL (reference sequence). V lost 4 bases to trimming and J lost 3 bases, with 12 bases between them. CDR3 length: 14 amino acids. CDR3: CASSPGVMDTEAFF. CDR3 in DNA: TGTGCCAGCAGCCCAGGGGTGATGGACACTGAAGCTTTCTTT.

This sequence joins TRBV6-5 and TRBJ1-1; unclear D gene. The CDR3 length is 13 residues. The germline V and J ends were trimmed by 6 bases and 3 bases, with 11 bases remaining between them. Germline V lookup: CDR1 MNHEY, CDR2 SVGAGI. The CDR3 coding sequence is TGTGCCAGCAGCACGCCGGGAGACACTGAAGCTTTCTTT. Protein sequence: CASSTPGDTEAFF.

V is TRBV3-1 (or the pseudogene TRBV3-2) and J is TRBJ1-2; D remains ambiguous. The CDR3 has 14 amino acids. Between the trimmed V and J ends, which lost 4 bases and 3 bases, there was a span of 12 bases. From germline, CDR1 is LGHDT and CDR2 YNNKEL (reference sequence). The chain's CDR3 is CASSRRGEDYGYTF. In DNA form, the CDR3 reads TGTGCCAGCAGCCGGCGGGGTGAGGACTATGGCTACACCTTC.